This T cell receptor beta chain was sequenced for a study of T-cell reconstitution after alpha-beta-depleted transplantation in children. The library targeted TCRbeta and was prepared with unique molecular identifiers. TCRdb re-called the PCR reads through MiXCR, storing one row per CDR3 protein. The table lists some 500,000 distinct CDR3 sequences, about 16% of them singletons. This clonotype came up a few times. This CDR3 has 13 amino acids. J lost 7 bases, V lost 2 bases, and 3 bases had no gene match. Per the germline V gene, CDR1 is DFQATT and CDR2 is SNEGSKA (reference sequence). This receptor was obtained from a human donor who donated a stem cell graft to a child with acute lymphoblastic leukemia. This specimen was PBMCs from the stem cell graft donor, taken from the stem cell graft. The V call is TRBV20-1, the J call TRBJ1-4; TRBD1 matches at 8 bases. This CDR3 reads CSARRQGIEKLFF. DNA of the CDR3: TGCAGTGCTAGAAGACAGGGGATTGAAAAACTGTTTTTT.